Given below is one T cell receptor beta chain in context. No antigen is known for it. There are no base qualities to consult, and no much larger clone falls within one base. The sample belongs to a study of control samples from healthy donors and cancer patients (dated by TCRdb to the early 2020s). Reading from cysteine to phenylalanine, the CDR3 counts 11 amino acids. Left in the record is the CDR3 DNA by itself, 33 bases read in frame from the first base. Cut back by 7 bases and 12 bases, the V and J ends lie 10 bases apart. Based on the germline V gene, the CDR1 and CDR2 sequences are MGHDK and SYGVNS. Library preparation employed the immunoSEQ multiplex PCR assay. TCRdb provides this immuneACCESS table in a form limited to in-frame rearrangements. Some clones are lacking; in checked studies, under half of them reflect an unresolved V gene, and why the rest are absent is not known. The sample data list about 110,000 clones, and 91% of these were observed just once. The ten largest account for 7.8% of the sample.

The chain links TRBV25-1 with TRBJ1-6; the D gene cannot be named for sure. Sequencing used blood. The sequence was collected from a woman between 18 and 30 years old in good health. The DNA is TGTGCCAGCATGAGGGAGGGACCCCTCCACTTT. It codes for CASMREGPLHF.